Detailed here is one T cell receptor (beta chain). This sample is part of a study of control samples from healthy donors and cancer patients. The CDR3 is 13 amino acids. The V end was cut by 6 bases, the J end by 7 bases, with 15 bases between. This table comes from immunoSEQ multiplex PCR, and its TCRdb copy is limited to in-frame clones, with some not included. The data hold about 150,000 clones, with roughly 94% observed a single time. The rearrangement links TRBV12-3 or TRBV12-4 to TRBJ1-2; TRBD1 is a possible D gene (6 bases). The sample taken for sequencing was blood. The sequence was collected from a woman aged 18-29 years in good health. The CDR3 bases are TGTGCCAGCAGCCTCTCGACAGGACTTGGCTACACCTTC. Amino acid sequence: CASSLSTGLGYTF.